These 23 T cell receptor beta chains were all obtained from the same sample, sequenced in a study of neoadjuvant anti-PD-1 for oral cavity cancer. Sequenced by immunoSEQ multiplex PCR; TCRdb stores in-frame clones only, minus some. Of tens of thousands of clones detected, around 80% appear once; the ten largest clones hold more than 3%. The source was PBMCs, collected before nivolumab (anti-PD-1) treatment. The source of these receptors is a person aged 40 to 85 with oral cavity squamous cell carcinoma.

The V and J genes are TRBV5-1 and TRBJ2-5; D might be TRBD2 (6 bases). This CDR3 contains 15 residues. V was clipped by 4 bases and J by 2 bases, with 15 bases between them. CDR1 is SGHRS, CDR2 YFSETQ, per germline. CDR3: CASSGRGGGQETQYF. The DNA of the CDR3 is TGCGCCAGCAGCGGAAGGGGAGGTGGTCAAGAGACCCAGTACTTC.

This rearrangement joins TRBV6-6 to TRBJ2-7; D remains ambiguous. The germline CDR1 and CDR2 sequences are MNHNY and SVGAGI (reference sequence). V lost 5 bases to trimming and J lost 6 bases, with 20 bases between them. CDR3 length equals 15 residues. CDR3 in DNA: TGTGCCAGCAGTGCCTCCGCCCTGCTTACTTCCGAGCAGTACTTC. Protein: CASSASALLTSEQYF.

The chain's CDR3 is CASSTGYSNQPQHF. The CDR3 region has the DNA TGTGCCAGCAGTACAGGGTATAGCAATCAGCCCCAGCATTTT. V gene TRBV27 combines with J gene TRBJ1-5, with D maybe TRBD1 (6 bases). Per germline, CDR1 MNHEY and CDR2 SMNVEV (reference sequence). V was cut by 5 bases and J by 0 bases, with 8 bases left in between. This CDR3 is 14 amino acids long.

J is TRBJ1-1 and V is TRBV6-5; D is perhaps TRBD1 (6 bases). Trimming removed 10 bases at V and 5 bases at J, with 14 bases between. Germline CDR1 and CDR2: MNHEY and SVGAGI. CDR3 length: 12 amino acids. The CDR3 is CATFRGKTEAFF. CDR3 nucleotides: TGTGCCACCTTCAGGGGTAAAACTGAAGCTTTCTTT.

The chain is built from TRBV30 and TRBJ1-3; the D gene is possibly TRBD1 (5 bases). The germline V and J ends were trimmed by 0 bases and 15 bases, with 15 bases remaining between them. From germline, CDR1 is GTSNPN and CDR2 SVGIG (reference sequence). The CDR3 totals 12 residues. Here the CDR3 DNA reads TGTGCCTGGAGTGTATCACAGGCTACCGGATATTTT. Its translation is CAWSVSQATGYF.

The chain employs TRBV6-4 and TRBJ2-1; no clear D. Trimming cost V 0 bases and J 7 bases, with 7 bases left between them. Looked up from germline, CDR1 is MRHNA and CDR2 is SNTAGT. The CDR3 has 13 amino acids. CDR3 DNA: TGTGCCAGCAGTGACTCGGACCCGAATGAGCAGTTCTTC. Translating gives CASSDSDPNEQFF.

The chain carries TRBV9 and TRBJ1-4; 8 nucleotides line up with TRBD1. There are 12 residues in the CDR3. Germline V gene sequence: CDR1 SGDLS, CDR2 YYNGEE. V was clipped by 7 bases and J by 5 bases; unmatched bases: 1. DNA for the CDR3: TGTGCCAGCCGGACAGGGAATGAAAAACTGTTTTTT. Translation gives CASRTGNEKLFF.

The J gene is TRBJ2-1, the V gene TRBV25-1, with no clear D. Germline V lookup: CDR1 MGHDK, CDR2 SYGVNS. Between the trimmed V and J ends, which lost 2 bases and 0 bases, there was a span of 5 bases. The CDR3 totals 14 residues. The CDR3 bases are TGTGCCAGCAGTGAAGCAGCCTCCTACAATGAGCAGTTCTTC. Translating gives CASSEAASYNEQFF.

This clone was seen once. The V and J genes are TRBV2 and TRBJ1-1, with D possibly TRBD1 on 5 matching bases. V lost 9 bases to trimming and J lost 6 bases, with 14 bases between them. The CDR3 has 12 residues. The germline V gene has CDR1 SNHLY and CDR2 FYNNEI. CDR3 protein: CASKVGGPEAFF. The CDR3 DNA reads TGTGCCAGTAAAGTTGGGGGTCCTGAAGCTTTCTTT.

V is TRBV5-1 and J is TRBJ2-1; D remains unclear. The CDR3 contains 15 residues. Germline CDR1 reads SGHRS; CDR2 reads YFSETQ. Trimming removed 4 bases at V and 2 bases at J, with 13 bases between. The CDR3 nucleotides read TGCGCCAGCAGCCCGGTCGGAGAAACCTACAATGAGCAGTTCTTC. Translating it yields CASSPVGETYNEQFF.

In nucleotides, the CDR3 is TGTGCCAGCAGCTCTACAGGGTTGAGAATGTCGAACTATGGCTACACCTTC. It is translated as CASSSTGLRMSNYGYTF. The chain combines TRBV27 with TRBJ1-2, with D possibly being TRBD1 (6 bases). Germline lookup yields CDR1 MNHEY and CDR2 SMNVEV (reference sequence). The CDR3 has 17 residues. Trimming took off 6 bases at V and 2 bases at J, with 22 bases between the two ends.

The chain carries TRBV19 and TRBJ1-2; D is uncertain. Trimming shortened V by 3 bases and J by 1 base, and 6 bases separated the two germline ends. The CDR3 runs to 13 residues. From germline, CDR1 is LNHDA and CDR2 SQIVND (reference sequence). The CDR3 DNA follows: TGTGCCAGTAGTATGCGGCGTAACTATGGCTACACCTTC. It encodes CASSMRRNYGYTF.

J is TRBJ1-4 and V is TRBV19; 7 bases match TRBD1. Germline-derived CDR1 and CDR2 are LNHDA and SQIVND (reference sequence). This CDR3 spans 15 amino acids. J was trimmed by 8 bases and V by 5 bases; bases with no gene match: 11. In DNA, the CDR3 is TGTGCCAGTAGTGTGGAGACAGGGCTGGCGGAAAAACTGTTTTTT. Encoded protein: CASSVETGLAEKLFF.

The chain couples TRBV7-2 to TRBJ2-6; 8 bases align to TRBD1. Germline trimming cut 4 bases from V and 0 bases from J; bases unmatched to any gene: 8. Germline assignment: CDR1 SGHTA and CDR2 FQGNSA. The CDR3 sequence is 18 residues long. CDR3 nucleotides: TGTGCCAGCAGCTCCTGGGGACAGGCCTTCTCTGGGGCCAACGTCCTGACTTTC. It yields the protein CASSSWGQAFSGANVLTF.

J is TRBJ2-2 and V is TRBV7-9, with D perhaps assigned TRBD1 or TRBD2 (5 bases each). V was pared by 5 bases and J by 1 base, with 20 bases between. In germline, CDR1 is SEHNR, CDR2 FQNEAQ (reference sequence). This CDR3 spans 18 amino acids. The CDR3 is CASSPAPLGRENTGELFF. The CDR3 DNA is TGTGCCAGCAGCCCTGCCCCCTTGGGACGGGAGAACACCGGGGAGCTGTTTTTT.

The V call is TRBV6-5, the J call TRBJ2-7; tentatively, D is TRBD2 (6 bases). The germline gives CDR1 MNHEY, CDR2 SVGAGI. V lost 5 bases and J lost 2, with 13 bases in between. CDR3 length: 14 amino acids. The CDR3 nucleotides are TGTGCCAGCAGTAACGCCGGGGGTCCCTACGAGCAGTACTTC. This encodes CASSNAGGPYEQYF.

This chain connects TRBV6-1 to TRBJ2-3, with 8 bases that match TRBD2. The ends lost 10 bases at V and 2 bases at J; junction bases unmatched: 11. This CDR3 spans 15 amino acids. Germline-derived CDR1 and CDR2 are MNHNS and SASEGT. The CDR3 nucleotides are TGTGCCATTCCAGCCCTACTAGCGGCCACAGATACGCAGTATTTT. This gives the protein CAIPALLAATDTQYF.

The chain couples TRBV2 to TRBJ2-1, with a weak D call TRBD1 (6 bases). This CDR3 has 13 amino acids. CDR1 SNHLY and CDR2 FYNNEI come from the germline V gene. Trimming removed 4 bases from V and 9 bases from J, with 13 bases in between. The CDR3 coding sequence is TGTGCCAGCAGTGCCTTGCTAGGGGGTGAGCAGTTCTTC. This sequence encodes CASSALLGGEQFF.

The rearrangement links TRBV18 to TRBJ1-2, with D possibly being TRBD1 (5 bases). CDR1 and CDR2 from the germline V gene are KGHSH and LQKENI. There are 14 residues in the CDR3. V was clipped by 3 bases and J by 5 bases, with 13 bases between them. The CDR3 loop reads CASSPDGTAYGYTF. The CDR3 DNA reads as TGTGCCAGCTCACCCGATGGGACGGCATATGGCTACACCTTC.

This chain connects TRBV30 to TRBJ2-7, with D perhaps matching TRBD1 or TRBD2 (5 bases each). Germline CDR1 GTSNPN, CDR2 SVGIG (reference sequence). Trimming shortened V by 3 bases and J by 9 bases, and 21 bases separated the two germline ends. The CDR3 consists of 14 residues. CDR3 DNA sequence: TGTGCCTGGAGCTCAGGGACCCTCCGAATGAGGCAGTACTTC. Its protein product is CAWSSGTLRMRQYF.

The J gene is TRBJ1-4, the V gene TRBV7-9; D is unclear. The CDR3 has 11 residues. The germline V gene encodes CDR1 SEHNR and CDR2 FQNEAQ (reference sequence). The V end lost 4 bases, the J end lost 10 bases, and 7 bases lay between the germline ends. The DNA for the CDR3 is TGTGCCAGCAGCTCCTCAGGAAAACTGTTTTTT. Translation: CASSSSGKLFF. The full variable domain, rest sourced from reference TRBV7-9 and TRBJ1-4, is DTGVSQNPRHKITKRGQNVTFRCDPISEHNRLYWYRQTLGQGPEFLTYFQNEAQLEKSRLLSDRFSAERPKGSFSTLEIQRTEQGDSAMYLCASSSSGKLFFGSGTQLSVL.

CDR3 DNA: TGCGCCAGCAGCTTGGCGGGTGTGTTAACGTCACCCCTCCACTTT. It yields the protein CASSLAGVLTSPLHF. The chain couples TRBV5-1 to TRBJ1-6; D call uncertain. Per the germline V gene, CDR1 is SGHRS and CDR2 is YFSETQ. The CDR3 has 15 residues. Trimming pared 0 bases from V and 10 bases from J, leaving 14 bases between.

This clone was counted once. The rearrangement links TRBV6-1 to TRBJ2-5, with TRBD1 matching over 8 bases. The V segment lost 3 bases and the J segment 4 bases; nucleotides outside the gene matches: 4. CDR1 and CDR2 (germline): MNHNS, SASEGT. CDR3 length: 14 residues. The CDR3: CASSDRGRVETQYF. In nucleotides, the CDR3 is TGTGCCAGCAGTGACAGGGGGCGCGTAGAGACCCAGTACTTC.